This T cell receptor (beta chain) was captured in a study of CD8 T cells in ankylosing spondylitis. Study observations and caveats: Ankylosing spondylitis blood appeared to be characterized by a TCR beta motif of roughly eight highly homologous variants. Prior literature has documented some motif variants in synovial fluid and blood from reactive arthritis.

This clonotype was seen repeatedly, ten times or more. The antigen is unknown. Via MiXCR, TCRdb re-called the 5' RACE reads, giving one row per CDR3 protein. The table shows a few hundred thousand distinct CDR3 sequences, with 20% to 25% occurring only once. V was trimmed by 2 bases and J by 3 bases, leaving 18 bases between them. The CDR3 is made up of 16 amino acids. The germline gives CDR1 SGHRS, CDR2 YFSETQ. This sequence joins TRBV5-1 and TRBJ2-7, with D possibly matching TRBD2 (6 bases). This receptor was obtained from a female donor with ankylosing spondylitis or in good health (not recorded which). The sample taken for sequencing was blood, either unsorted or a sorted T cell fraction (not recorded which). CDR3 residues: CASSFSRDRGIYEQYF. CDR3 coding DNA: TGCGCCAGCAGCTTCTCGAGGGACCGGGGGATCTACGAGCAGTACTTC.